The source of this T cell receptor beta chain is a study of Ad26.COV2.S vaccination and SARS-CoV-2 variants. V gave up 1 base and J gave up 0 bases; unmatched junction bases: 3. CDR3 length equals 15 residues. Germline CDR1 and CDR2: SGHDN and FVKESK. As for this clone: Its cognate antigen is unknown.

This table comes from immunoSEQ multiplex PCR, and its TCRdb copy is limited to in-frame clones, with some not included. Of fewer than 900,000 clones listed, around 90% are singletons. Treatment described: roughly 18 received Ad26.COV2.S at low or high dose, single or two shots; several received placebo; per-sample allocation not given. All samples were drawn on day 63, counting from the first vaccine or placebo injection. A Boston donor was an adult aged 18-55 years. Study-wide results and caveats: People given the vaccine had a wider spike-specific TCR breadth than placebo recipients did.

The rearrangement joins TRBV14 to TRBJ2-7; 7 nucleotides match TRBD2. The sequencing here drew on peripheral blood, taken in a trial of Ad26.COV2.S vaccine versus placebo. The TCR comes from a person between 18 and 59 years old who received the Ad26.COV2.S COVID-19 vaccine or a placebo. As DNA, the CDR3 is TGTGCCAGCAGCCAAGGCGGGAGCCTCTCCTACGAGCAGTACTTC. Its protein is CASSQGGSLSYEQYF.